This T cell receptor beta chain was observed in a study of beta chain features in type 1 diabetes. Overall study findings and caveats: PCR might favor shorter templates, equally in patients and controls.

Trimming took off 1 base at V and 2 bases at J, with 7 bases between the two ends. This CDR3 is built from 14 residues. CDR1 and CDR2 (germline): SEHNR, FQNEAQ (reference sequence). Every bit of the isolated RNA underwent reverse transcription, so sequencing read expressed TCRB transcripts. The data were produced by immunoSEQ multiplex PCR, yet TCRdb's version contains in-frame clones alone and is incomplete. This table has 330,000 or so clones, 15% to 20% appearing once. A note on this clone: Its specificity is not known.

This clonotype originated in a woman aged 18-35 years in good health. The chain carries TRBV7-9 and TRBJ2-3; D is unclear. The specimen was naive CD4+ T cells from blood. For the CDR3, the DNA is TGTGCCAGCAGCTTAGGCCAGATCACAGATACGCAGTATTTT. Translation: CASSLGQITDTQYF.